This TCR beta chain is drawn from a study of tumor and adjacent non-tumor tissue in lung cancer (dated by TCRdb to the late 2010s). Background on the whole study: The cohort included some 11 adenocarcinoma, a couple of squamous cell carcinoma and 1 small cell lung cancer patients. Among the approximately 15 patients, ages ranged from roughly 31 to 85 years, some 10 were men and 5 were women, and disease was TNM stage I to III. In total, sequencing yielded approximately 130,000,000 productive TCRbeta reads, which works out to an average of about 4.2 million reads per sample. The study compared bulk TCRbeta repertoires between lung tumor tissue and matched distant non-tumor lung tissue from 15 lung cancer patients. For each patient, one tumor sample and one normal lung sample were taken, giving approximately 33 paired specimens that underwent TCRbeta CDR3 sequencing.

Broad study findings and their caveats: TCR diversity was significantly higher in younger patients, and greater tumor TCR diversity was associated with shorter overall survival and shorter disease-free survival. Significantly higher TCR diversity (inverse Simpson) was observed in tumor tissue than in normal lung tissue (around 450 vs 160, P = 0.0075, Mann-Whitney U test). With only 15 patients in the cohort, the authors noted that larger samples and more detailed clinical data are needed. The top 100 clones made up a significantly larger cumulative share of the repertoire in normal lung than in tumor tissue. Because peripheral blood was not sequenced, the blood TCRbeta repertoires of the lung cancer patients in the study went unexamined. Neither the sequencing platform nor unique molecular identifiers are mentioned in the methods.

The germline V gene encodes CDR1 SEHNR and CDR2 FQNEAQ (reference sequence). The CDR3 covers 16 residues, taking in both the cysteine and the phenylalanine. Of all the DNA, just the CDR3 is kept, 48 bases in frame from base 1. Libraries were built with multiplex PCR. Sequencing took place on an Illumina HiSeq 2500. TCRbeta libraries were constructed through three rounds of nested PCR with primers (Table S4) according to protocols modified from ARM-PCR. PCR products of 200-500 bp were gel-excised and purified with the QIAquick gel extraction kit before sequencing. In the source study's methods: Reads were cleaned with Trimmomatic, merged with FLASH into complete CDR3 sequences, and assigned to V(D)J germline segments with MiTCR. Clonal diversity was calculated as the inverse Simpson's index using VDJtools. Productive reads were defined as in-frame sequences without a premature stop codon. Through fastp at Q25 and MiXCR, TCRdb rebuilt clones from the public reads, retaining in-frame beta chains. Each record represents a unique CDR3 protein, reported with the most common genes and DNA among its rows. The V and J calls shown here were made by TCRdb, not taken from the authors' results. Here the sample has tens of thousands of distinct CDR3 sequences; roughly 60% occur a single time. About 20% of the sample is held by the ten biggest clonotypes.

Bulk unsorted tissue served as the source for RNA extraction, and RNA quality was assessed using a NanoDrop ND-1000 and an Agilent 2100. Distant non-tumor tissue taken more than 3 cm from the tumor edge was used as the normal lung sample. Donors were newly diagnosed lung cancer patients admitted for thoracic surgery in China between August and November 2014, without prior chemotherapy. Patients who had received previous radiotherapy or chemotherapy, or who had another concurrent cancer, were excluded from the study. Surgical tissue pieces of about 1-2.2 cm3 were preserved in RNAlater solution and stored at -80 °C until use. As regards this clonotype: Its antigen is unknown. At one of its ends the junction is not consistent with the germline gene, which may arise from a read error.

The source is a woman in her 40s with non-small cell lung cancer. The rearranged segments are TRBV7-9 and TRBJ2-3; 8 bases in the middle match TRBD2. The sequencing sample was made of distant non-tumor lung tissue. The DNA sequence reads TGTGCCAGCGGCTTAGGTAGCGGGGTAGTGACAGATACGCAGTATTTT. Its translation is CASGLGSGVVTDTQYF.